This is a list of T cell receptor beta chains from one sample in a study of blood T cell repertoires in COVID-19. Generated by immunoSEQ multiplex PCR, the TCRdb table keeps only in-frame clones and is missing some. The sample lists some 50,000 clones; 65% to 80% were seen once. Sequenced: peripheral blood. The receptors originated from a human donor with active or convalescent COVID-19. The donor label of this sample is uncertain. Each CDR3 is given with its conserved first and last residue. D genes are given only for firm matches. Rows give clone size only sometimes, using once, few, many, or a class for an expanded clone.

. TRBJ1-6 TRBV14 few CASSHGGYGSPLHF TGTGCCAGCAGCCACGGAGGGTACGGATCACCCCTCCACTTT
. TRBJ2-1 TRBV5-1 few CASSLGSLRTVRSYNEQFF TGCGCCAGCAGCTTGGGATCCCTCCGGACAGTTCGCTCCTACAATGAGCAGTTCTTC
. TRBJ2-1 TRBV5-4 . CASSHGGNPDYNEQFF TGTGCCAGCAGTCACGGAGGGAACCCTGACTACAATGAGCAGTTCTTC
TRBD1 TRBJ2-5 TRBV6-1 . CASSEGTGGAETQYF TGTGCCAGCAGTGAAGGGACAGGGGGCGCAGAGACCCAGTACTTC
TRBD1 TRBJ1-4 TRBV5-1 . CASSGQGGSNEKLFF TGCGCCAGCAGCGGACAGGGCGGCAGTAATGAAAAACTGTTTTTT
TRBD1 TRBJ2-7 TRBV2 . CASRHRGPTYEQYF TGTGCCAGCAGGCACAGGGGCCCTACCTACGAGCAGTACTTC
. TRBJ2-3 TRBV6-2/TRBV6-3 . CASSDRGGESTDTQYF TGTGCCAGCAGTGACAGGGGAGGGGAAAGCACAGATACGCAGTATTTT
. TRBJ1-2 TRBV6-5 . CASSRGGYGYTF TGTGCCAGCAGTCGAGGGGGTTATGGCTACACCTTC
. TRBJ1-5 TRBV11-3 . CASSWPGISNQPQHF TGTGCCAGCAGCTGGCCAGGCATTAGCAATCAGCCCCAGCATTTT
TRBD2 TRBJ2-7 TRBV5-4 . CASSHAAGGPYEQYF TGTGCCAGCAGCCACGCAGCGGGAGGGCCCTACGAGCAGTACTTC
. TRBJ2-7 TRBV5-6 once CASSLDGTYYEQYF TGTGCCAGCAGCTTGGATGGGACTTACTACGAGCAGTACTTC
. TRBJ1-3 TRBV4-1 . CASSQVNSRYSGNTIYF TGCGCCAGCAGCCAAGTGAACAGCCGCTACTCTGGAAACACCATATATTTT
. TRBJ2-7 TRBV7-2 . CASSLDGGSYEQYF TGTGCCAGCAGCTTAGACGGGGGTTCCTACGAGCAGTACTTC
. TRBJ1-1 TRBV2 . CASTVGENTEAFF TGTGCCAGCACCGTGGGCGAGAACACTGAAGCTTTCTTT
TRBD1 TRBJ2-6 TRBV6-2/TRBV6-3 . CASSYIGQGSGGANVLTF TGTGCCAGCAGTTACATAGGACAGGGGAGCGGTGGGGCCAACGTCCTGACTTTC
. TRBJ2-3 TRBV5-4 once CASSPGTHRADTQYF TGTGCCAGCAGCCCGGGGACGCACAGGGCAGATACGCAGTATTTT
. TRBJ2-7 TRBV5-6 . CASSLGTSSYEQYF TGTGCCAGCAGCTTGGGAACTTCCTCCTACGAGCAGTACTTC